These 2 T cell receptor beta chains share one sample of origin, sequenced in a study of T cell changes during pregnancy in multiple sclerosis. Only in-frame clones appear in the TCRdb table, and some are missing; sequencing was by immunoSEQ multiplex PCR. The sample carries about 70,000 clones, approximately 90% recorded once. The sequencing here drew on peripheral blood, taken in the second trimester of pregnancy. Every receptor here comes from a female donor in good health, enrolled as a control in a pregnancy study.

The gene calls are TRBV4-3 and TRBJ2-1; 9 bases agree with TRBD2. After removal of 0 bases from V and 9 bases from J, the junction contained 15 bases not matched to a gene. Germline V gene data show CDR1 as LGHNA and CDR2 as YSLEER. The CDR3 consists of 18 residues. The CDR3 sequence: CASSQDLKPSGVRGEQFF. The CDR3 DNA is TGCGCCAGCAGCCAAGATCTGAAGCCTAGCGGGGTTCGTGGTGAGCAGTTCTTC.

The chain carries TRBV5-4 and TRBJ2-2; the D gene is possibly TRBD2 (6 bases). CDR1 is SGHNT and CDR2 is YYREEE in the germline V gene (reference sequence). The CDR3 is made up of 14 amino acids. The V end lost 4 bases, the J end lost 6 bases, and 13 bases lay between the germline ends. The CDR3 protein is CASSPRLDPGELFF. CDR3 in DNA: TGTGCCAGCAGCCCCCGACTAGACCCCGGGGAGCTGTTTTTT.